This T cell receptor beta chain was sequenced during a study of OX40 agonist ivuxolimab in advanced cancers. At the level of the study: An agonistic human IgG2 monoclonal antibody against OX40 (CD134) was given. Broader study findings: Compared with CD4+, CD8+ T cells on average had more expanded clones.

Repertoires were generated with immunoSEQ multiplex PCR, while TCRdb's copy carries only in-frame clones and drops some. The sample records fewer than 85,000 clones, about 93% being singletons. About this clone itself: The antigen is undetermined.

With 6 bases removed from V and 3 bases from J, the gap between germline ends came to 11 bases. The germline V gene encodes CDR1 MNHNY and CDR2 SVGAGI (reference sequence). CDR3 length: 13 residues. The clonotype was recovered from an adult with an advanced solid tumor such as melanoma, head and neck, liver or kidney cancer. Sequenced material: CD4+ or CD8+ T cells sorted from blood, taken in a trial of the OX40 agonist ivuxolimab. This sequence joins TRBV6-6 and TRBJ2-5; D ambiguous. CDR3 residues: CASRRTSEETQYF. CDR3 nucleotides: TGTGCCAGCAGGCGGACCTCGGAAGAGACCCAGTACTTC.